The T cell receptor (beta chain) under discussion was sequenced for a study of cytomegalovirus exposure and HLA in healthy donors. Use of 60 Vbeta and 13 Jbeta primers characterized the PCR. TCRdb's copy holds only in-frame clones and misses some; the assay was immunoSEQ multiplex PCR. Of some 89,000 clones listed, around 85% are singletons. The table lists this clone with a few counts. Germline assignment: CDR1 SGHAT and CDR2 FQNNGV. V gave up 5 bases and J gave up 11 bases, with 19 bases separating them. The CDR3 has 15 amino acids. Sequencing was done on a sample of PBMCs. The chain uses TRBV11-2 and TRBJ1-6; D uncertain. The origin of this receptor is a man aged 35-49 years in good health and CMV-seropositive. CDR3 in amino acids: CASSPLLLRVAPLHF. In DNA, the CDR3 is TGTGCCAGCAGCCCCCTACTCCTCCGGGTGGCACCCCTCCACTTT.